This passage covers 6 T cell receptor beta chains from one sample sequenced in a study of blood T cell repertoires in COVID-19. Profiling relied on immunoSEQ multiplex PCR, and the TCRdb table lists in-frame clones only, not all of them. The data contain some 230,000 clones, 85% of them singletons. The specimen sequenced was peripheral blood. Every receptor here comes from a man aged 40-55 years with acute or convalescent COVID-19.

Here the CDR3 reads CASSLRQGEQYF. As DNA, the CDR3 is TGTGCCAGCAGCCTCAGGCAGGGCGAGCAGTACTTC. The chain combines TRBV6-5 with TRBJ2-7; possible D gene TRBD1, 5 bases. The germline V gene has CDR1 MNHEY and CDR2 SVGAGI. V dropped 6 bases and J dropped 6 bases, with 12 bases sitting between them. The CDR3 consists of 12 residues.

This clone was observed once. CDR3 nucleotides: TGTGCCAGCAGCCTAACGACAGGGAATCAGCCCCAGCATTTT. Its translation is CASSLTTGNQPQHF. J is TRBJ1-5 and V is TRBV7-2; 7 bases fit TRBD1. From germline, CDR1 is SGHTA and CDR2 FQGNSA. Trimming took 5 bases from V and 4 from J; bases not matched to a gene: 5. The CDR3 totals 14 residues.

CDR3 nucleotides: TGTGCCAGCAGCCAAGTCCGTATCGGGGGAGCGGACTCACCCCTCCACTTT. Translated, it gives CASSQVRIGGADSPLHF. The V gene is TRBV3-1 (or the pseudogene TRBV3-2), the J gene TRBJ1-6, with D possibly being TRBD1 (5 bases). The V gene's germline CDR1 is LGHDT and CDR2 YNNKEL (reference sequence). The CDR3 totals 17 residues. V was clipped by 1 base and J by 10 bases, with 20 bases between them.

The CDR3 nucleotides are TGCGCCAGCAGCTTAGAGGGGGCCTATAATTCACCCCTCCACTTT. The encoded protein is CASSLEGAYNSPLHF. The chain links TRBV5-1 to TRBJ1-6; TRBD1 might be the D (6 bases). The CDR3 sequence is 15 residues long. V was trimmed by 2 bases and J by 2 bases, leaving 8 bases between them. Germline CDR1 and CDR2: SGHRS and YFSETQ.

The chain uses TRBV28 and TRBJ1-2, with D perhaps matching TRBD1 (6 bases). Germline V CDR1 and CDR2: MDHEN, SYDVKM. This CDR3 spans 14 amino acids. The V end lost 6 bases, the J end lost 4 bases, and 15 bases lay between the germline ends. CDR3 sequence: CASSILNRVYGYTF. Here the CDR3 DNA reads TGTGCCAGCAGCATCCTGAACAGGGTCTATGGCTACACCTTC.

The chain has TRBV7-3 and TRBJ2-7; D not resolved. CDR3 length: 13 amino acids. V lost 2 bases to trimming and J lost 3 bases, with 8 bases between them. Germline V gives CDR1 SGHTA, CDR2 FQGTGA. The CDR3 spells CASSLSPGYEQYF. The CDR3 bases are TGTGCCAGCAGCTTATCCCCGGGCTACGAGCAGTACTTC.